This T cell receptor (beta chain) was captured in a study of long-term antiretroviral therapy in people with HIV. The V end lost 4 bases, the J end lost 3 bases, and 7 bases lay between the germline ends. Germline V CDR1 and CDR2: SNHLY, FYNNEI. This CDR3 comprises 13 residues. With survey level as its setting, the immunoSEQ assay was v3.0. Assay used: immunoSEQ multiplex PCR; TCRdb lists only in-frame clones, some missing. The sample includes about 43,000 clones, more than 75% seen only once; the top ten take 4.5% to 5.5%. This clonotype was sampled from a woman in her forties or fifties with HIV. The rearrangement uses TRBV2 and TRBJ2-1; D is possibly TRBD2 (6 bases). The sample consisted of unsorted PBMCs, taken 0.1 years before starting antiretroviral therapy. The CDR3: CASSGEDYNEQFF. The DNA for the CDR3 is TGTGCCAGCAGTGGGGAGGACTACAATGAGCAGTTCTTC.